This TCR beta chain appears in the sequencing data of a study of blood T cell repertoires in COVID-19. The overall study: Acute and convalescent COVID-19 specimens originated in the United States, Italy and Spain.

Germline V gene lookup returns CDR1 LNHDA and CDR2 SQIVND (reference sequence). CDR3 length: 15 amino acids. V lost 5 bases to trimming and J lost 5 bases; unmatched junction nucleotides: 9. Living in 20 to 30 US areas, the participants were between roughly 18 and 95 years of age. Allocation to cohorts depended on clinical history reported by the participants. TCRdb's table, derived via immunoSEQ multiplex PCR, lists solely in-frame clones and lacks some. This table has a few hundred thousand clones, 88% appearing once. Sequencing input: PBMCs or T cells enriched from blood (not recorded which). The sequence was obtained from a woman aged 45-65 years who had recovered from COVID-19. The chain combines TRBV19 with TRBJ1-1, with 9 bases that match TRBD1. The CDR3 region has the DNA TGTGCCAGTAGTGGGTACGGGACAGGGATAACTGAAGCTTTCTTT. Residues: CASSGYGTGITEAFF. Filled out from reference TRBV19 and TRBJ1-1, the complete variable domain reads DGGITQSPKYLFRKEGQNVTLSCEQNLNHDAMYWYRQDPGQGLRLIYYSQIVNDFQKGDIAEGYSVSREKKESFPLTVTSAQKNPTAFYLCASSGYGTGITEAFFGQGTRLTVV.